Reported below is one TCR beta chain. This sample is part of a study of blood T cell repertoires in COVID-19. Using immunoSEQ multiplex PCR, the repertoire was profiled, and TCRdb retains in-frame clones only, with some absent. The sample consists of about 140,000 clones, about 87% of them appearing once. The source of this sequence is a human donor with COVID-19, enrolled during active disease. The donor label of this sample is uncertain. Material: peripheral blood.

Here the CDR3 reads CASRGTGLGNTEAFF. For the CDR3, the DNA is TGTGCCAGCAGGGGGACAGGGCTCGGGAACACTGAAGCTTTCTTT. This rearrangement joins TRBV6-5 to TRBJ1-1; 9 nucleotides agree with TRBD1. This CDR3 contains 15 residues. CDR1 and CDR2 (germline): MNHEY, SVGAGI. V shed 6 bases, J shed 1 base, and the junction held 6 bases outside the gene matches.